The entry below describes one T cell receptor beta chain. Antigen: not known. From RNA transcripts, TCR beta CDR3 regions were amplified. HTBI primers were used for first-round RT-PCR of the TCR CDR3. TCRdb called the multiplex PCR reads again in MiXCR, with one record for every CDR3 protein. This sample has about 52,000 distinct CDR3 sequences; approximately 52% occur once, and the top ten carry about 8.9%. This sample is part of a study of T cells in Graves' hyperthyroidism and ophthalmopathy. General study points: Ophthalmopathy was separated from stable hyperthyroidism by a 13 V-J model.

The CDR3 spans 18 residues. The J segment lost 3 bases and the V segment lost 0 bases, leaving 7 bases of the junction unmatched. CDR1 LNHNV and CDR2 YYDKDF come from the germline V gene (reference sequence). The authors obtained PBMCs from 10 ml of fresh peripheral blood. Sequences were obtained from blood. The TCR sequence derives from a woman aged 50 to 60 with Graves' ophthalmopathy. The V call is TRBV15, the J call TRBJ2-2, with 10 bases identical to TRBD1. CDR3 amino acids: CATSRDRGTGADTGELFF. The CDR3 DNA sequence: TGTGCCACCAGCAGAGATCGCGGGACAGGGGCGGACACCGGGGAGCTGTTTTTT.